The 4 T cell receptor beta chains given below trace back to one sample, sequenced in a study of identical twins. TCRdb used MiXCR to reprocess the 5' RACE reads, holding one entry per CDR3 protein. This sample yields approximately 1.8 million distinct CDR3 sequences, of which under 35% are seen a single time; over 0.25% belongs to the top ten. Sequencing was performed on cord blood. Every receptor here comes from a newborn girl in good health.

The chain links TRBV29-1 to TRBJ2-2, with 11 bases aligning to TRBD2. Trimming cost V 1 base and J 4 bases; bases outside gene matches: 2. The CDR3 runs to 15 residues. Germline V lookup: CDR1 SQVTM, CDR2 ANQGSEA. The CDR3: CSVEGLAGSTGELFF. CDR3 coding DNA: TGCAGCGTTGAAGGACTAGCGGGGAGCACCGGGGAGCTGTTTTTT.

V usage is TRBV3-1 and J usage is TRBJ2-1; D not resolved. Germline V gives CDR1 LGHDT, CDR2 YNNKEL (reference sequence). The V end was cut by 0 bases, the J end by 0 bases, with 15 bases between. The CDR3 contains 18 residues. The CDR3 is CASSQELGIMSSYNEQFF. The CDR3 bases are TGTGCCAGCAGCCAAGAGCTAGGGATAATGAGCTCCTACAATGAGCAGTTCTTC.

The chain couples TRBV20-1 to TRBJ2-3, with TRBD2 matching 15 bases. CDR3 length: 16 residues. The V segment lost 4 bases and the J segment 6 bases; nucleotides outside the gene matches: 8. Germline values: CDR1 DFQATT, CDR2 SNEGSKA (reference sequence). For the CDR3, the DNA is TGCAGTGCTAACTTCGGACTAGCGGGGGGGCGTGATACGCAGTATTTT. Translated: CSANFGLAGGRDTQYF.

This chain connects TRBV7-8 to TRBJ2-2, with no clear D. This CDR3 contains 13 residues. V gave up 5 bases and J gave up 5 bases, with 9 bases separating them. The germline V gene encodes CDR1 SGHVS and CDR2 FQNEAQ. CDR3 loop: CASSPHQTGELFF. CDR3 in DNA: TGTGCCAGCAGCCCCCATCAGACCGGGGAGCTGTTTTTT.